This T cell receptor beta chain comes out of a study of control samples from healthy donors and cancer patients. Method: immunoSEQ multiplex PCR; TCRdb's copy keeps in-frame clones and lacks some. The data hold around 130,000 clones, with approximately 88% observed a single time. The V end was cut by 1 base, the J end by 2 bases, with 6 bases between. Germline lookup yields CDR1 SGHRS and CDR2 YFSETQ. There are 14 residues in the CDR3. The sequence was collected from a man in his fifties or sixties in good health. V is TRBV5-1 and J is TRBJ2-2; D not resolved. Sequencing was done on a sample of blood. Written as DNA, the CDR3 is TGCGCCAGCAGCTTGCGGACCAACACCGGGGAGCTGTTTTTT. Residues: CASSLRTNTGELFF. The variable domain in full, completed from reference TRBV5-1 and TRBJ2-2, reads KAGVTQTPRYLIKTRGQQVTLSCSPISGHRSVSWYQQTPGQGLQFLFEYFSETQRNKGNFPGRFSGRQFSNSRSEMNVSTLELGDSALYLCASSLRTNTGELFFGEGSRLTVL.